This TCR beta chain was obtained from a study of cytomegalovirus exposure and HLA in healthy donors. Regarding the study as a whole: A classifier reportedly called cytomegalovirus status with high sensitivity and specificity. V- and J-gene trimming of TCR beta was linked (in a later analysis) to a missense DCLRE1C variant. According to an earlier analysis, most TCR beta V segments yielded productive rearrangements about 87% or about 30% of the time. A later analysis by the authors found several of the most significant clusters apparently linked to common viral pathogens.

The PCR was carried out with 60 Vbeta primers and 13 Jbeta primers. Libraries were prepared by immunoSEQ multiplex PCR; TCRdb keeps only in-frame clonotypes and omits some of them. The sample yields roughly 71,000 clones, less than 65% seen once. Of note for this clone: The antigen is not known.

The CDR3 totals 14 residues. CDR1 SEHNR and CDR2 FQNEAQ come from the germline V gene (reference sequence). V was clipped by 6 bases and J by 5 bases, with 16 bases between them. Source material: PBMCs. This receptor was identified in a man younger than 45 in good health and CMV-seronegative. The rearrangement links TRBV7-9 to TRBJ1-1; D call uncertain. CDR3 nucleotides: TGTGCCAGCAGGAGGGCGATAAGTGGGACTGAAGCTTTCTTT. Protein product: CASRRAISGTEAFF.